This T cell receptor beta chain was recovered during a study of PD-1 blockade in classical Hodgkin lymphoma. TCRdb's copy holds only in-frame clones and misses some; the assay was immunoSEQ multiplex PCR. The repertoire holds some 84,000 clones, with around 90% as singletons. CDR1 is LGHNT, CDR2 FRNRAP, per germline. CDR3 length equals 18 residues. V lost 5 bases and J 5 bases, leaving 22 bases between the germline ends. This clone was found once. What it binds is not known. Points from the study as a whole: Repertoire differences lack defined causes, possibly disease activity or prior therapy.

All the patients suffered relapse after autologous stem cell transplantation, and brentuximab vedotin exposure differed. This chain links TRBV12-5 with TRBJ2-6; a possible D gene is TRBD1 (5 bases). The clonotype was recovered from a human donor with classical Hodgkin lymphoma. The input for sequencing was peripheral blood mononuclear cells (PBMCs), taken before the second cycle of nivolumab. The CDR3, as DNA: TGTGCTAGTGGTCATGGGTCTGCAGGACAAAGTCGGGCCAACGTCCTGACTTTC. Translating gives CASGHGSAGQSRANVLTF.